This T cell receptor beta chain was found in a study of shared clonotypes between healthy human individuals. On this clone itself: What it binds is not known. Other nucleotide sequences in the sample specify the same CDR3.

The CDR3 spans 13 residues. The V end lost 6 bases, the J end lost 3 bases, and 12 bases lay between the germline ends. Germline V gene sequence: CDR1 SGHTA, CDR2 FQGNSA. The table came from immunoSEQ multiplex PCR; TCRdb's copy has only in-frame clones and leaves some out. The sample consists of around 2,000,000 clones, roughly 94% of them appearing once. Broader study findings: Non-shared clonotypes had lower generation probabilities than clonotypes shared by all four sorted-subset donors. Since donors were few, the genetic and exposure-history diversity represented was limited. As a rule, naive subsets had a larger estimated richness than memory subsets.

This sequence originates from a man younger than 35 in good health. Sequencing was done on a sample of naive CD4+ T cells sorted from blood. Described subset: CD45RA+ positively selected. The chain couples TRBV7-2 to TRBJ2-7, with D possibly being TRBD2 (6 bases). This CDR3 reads CASSLRGGYEQYF. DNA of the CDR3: TGTGCCAGCAGTCTTCGGGGAGGCTACGAGCAGTACTTC. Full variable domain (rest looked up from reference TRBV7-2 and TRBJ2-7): GAGVSQSPSNKVTEKGKDVELRCDPISGHTALYWYRQSLGQGLEFLIYFQGNSAPDKSGLPSDRFSAERTGGSVSTLTIQRTQQEDSAVYLCASSLRGGYEQYFGPGTRLTVT.